This T cell receptor (beta chain) was captured by sequencing in a study of blood T cell repertoires in COVID-19 (dated by TCRdb to 2018 to 2021). Regarding the research as a whole: Samples covering the acute and convalescent phases of COVID-19 were provided by collaborators in the United States, Italy and Spain. The prospective study material was composed of cDNA or gDNA derived from T cells, B-cell-depleted T cells, or PBMCs. Subjects who had been exposed to COVID-19, were actively infected with it, or had recovered from it provided the deeply sampled blood TCRbeta repertoires that made up the dataset. The repertoires were released in a freely available public database meant as a resource for research on the immune response to SARS-CoV-2. The samples were drawn from the first 160 participants of the ongoing ImmuneRACE study and from over 950 subjects provided by 6 global collaborators. Nearly every sample came with metadata listing a de-identified subject ID, COVID-19 status, age in years and sex. Where HLA class I and class II types were available, the types were taken from metadata supplied by the sample provider, not from assay-based typing. Findings and caveats that apply to the study as a whole: The amount of clinical and demographic metadata varied by source and participant and was provided uncurated.

TCRbeta CDR3 regions were amplified from genomic DNA using the immunoSEQ Assay, a bias-controlled multiplex PCR. Turning to the authors' computational methods: The number of nucleated cells in each sample was estimated by amplification of reference gene primers within the assay. To quantify the absolute abundance of each unique TCRbeta CDR3 rearrangement, sequence reads were collapsed and filtered. For each sample, productive Simpson clonality was calculated as the square root of Simpson's diversity index over productive rearrangements. TCRdb took over this immuneACCESS table, retaining in-frame rearrangements with V and J assigned. Such tables are incomplete; in checked studies, under half of the missing clones stem from an unresolved V gene, and the remainder is unexplained. The V and J calls and the clone size are those of that table, but D and trimming were determined from the DNA. This sample gives around 170,000 clones in total; 89% of them show up just once. About 2.1% of the sample is in the top ten clones.

Samples from volunteer blood donors who had recovered from COVID-19 were contributed by a second Seattle source. Collaborating institutions collected whole blood in K2EDTA tubes following their own protocols. For TCRbeta analysis, collaborators shipped samples as frozen whole blood, isolated PBMCs, or DNA extracted from either of those sample types. CDR1 and CDR2 are drawn from the germline V gene (reference sequence): MNHEY, SMNVEV. The CDR3 holds 13 amino acids from the cysteine to the phenylalanine. The kept DNA is CDR3 alone, 39 bases in frame from the first base. Trimming takes 3 bases from V and 1 base from J, and the germline ends sit 7 bases apart. About this clone: Its antigen is unknown. Base-call qualities are not available, and no considerably larger clone is one nucleotide away.

The sequence links TRBV27 to TRBJ2-7; the D gene is not confidently resolved. Sequences were obtained from peripheral blood. This clonotype was obtained from a young man who had recovered from COVID-19. This receptor carries the CDR3 CASSFARSYEQYF. The bases are TGTGCCAGCAGTTTTGCCAGGTCCTACGAGCAGTACTTC.